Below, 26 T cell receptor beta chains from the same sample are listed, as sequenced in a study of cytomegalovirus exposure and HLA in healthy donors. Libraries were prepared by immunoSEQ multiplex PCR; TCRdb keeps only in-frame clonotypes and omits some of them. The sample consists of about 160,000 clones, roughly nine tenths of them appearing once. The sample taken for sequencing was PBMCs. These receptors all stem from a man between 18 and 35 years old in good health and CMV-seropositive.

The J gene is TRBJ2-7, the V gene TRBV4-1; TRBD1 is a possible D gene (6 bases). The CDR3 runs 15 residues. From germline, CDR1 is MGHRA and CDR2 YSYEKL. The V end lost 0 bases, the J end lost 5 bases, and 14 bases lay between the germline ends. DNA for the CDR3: TGCGCCAGCAGCCAAGAGGGTGGGGGCCCCAACGAGCAGTACTTC. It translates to CASSQEGGGPNEQYF.

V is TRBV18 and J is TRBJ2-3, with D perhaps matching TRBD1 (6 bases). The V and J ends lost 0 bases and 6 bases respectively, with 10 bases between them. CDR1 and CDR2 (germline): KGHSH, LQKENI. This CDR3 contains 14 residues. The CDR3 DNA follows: TGTGCCAGCTCACCACCCTCAGGGGAGGATACGCAGTATTTT. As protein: CASSPPSGEDTQYF.

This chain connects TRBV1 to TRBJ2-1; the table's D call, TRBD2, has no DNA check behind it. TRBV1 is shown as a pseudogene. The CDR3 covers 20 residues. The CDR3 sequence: CTSSGQTSGRNVDSYNEQFF. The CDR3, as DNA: TGCACCAGCAGCGGTCAAACTAGCGGGAGGAATGTAGACTCCTACAATGAGCAGTTCTTC.

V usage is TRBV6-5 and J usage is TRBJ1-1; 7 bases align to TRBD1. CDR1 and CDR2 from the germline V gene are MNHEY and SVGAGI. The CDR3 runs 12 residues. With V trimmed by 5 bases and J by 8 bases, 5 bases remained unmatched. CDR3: CASSPQGFEAFF. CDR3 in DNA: TGTGCCAGCAGTCCACAGGGGTTCGAAGCTTTCTTT.

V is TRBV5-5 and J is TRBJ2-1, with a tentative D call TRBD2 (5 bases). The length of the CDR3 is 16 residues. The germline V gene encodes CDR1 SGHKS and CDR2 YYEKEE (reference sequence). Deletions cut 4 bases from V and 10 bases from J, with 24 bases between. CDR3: CASSQSQRYPTGEQFF. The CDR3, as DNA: TGTGCCAGCAGCCAATCCCAGCGGTACCCCACGGGGGAGCAGTTCTTC.

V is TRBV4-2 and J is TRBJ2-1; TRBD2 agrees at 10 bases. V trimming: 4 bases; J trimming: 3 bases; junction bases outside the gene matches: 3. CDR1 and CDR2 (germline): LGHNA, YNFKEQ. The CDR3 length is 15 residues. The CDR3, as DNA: TGTGCCAGCAGCCTCGGGACTAGCGACTACAATGAGCAGTTCTTC. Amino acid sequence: CASSLGTSDYNEQFF.

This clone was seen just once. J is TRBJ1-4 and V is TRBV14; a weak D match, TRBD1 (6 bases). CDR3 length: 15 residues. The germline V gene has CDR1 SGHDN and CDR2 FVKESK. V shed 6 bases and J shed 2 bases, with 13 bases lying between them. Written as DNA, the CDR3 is TGTGCCAGCAGACCTACAGGGCGGACTAATGAAAAACTGTTTTTT. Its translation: CASRPTGRTNEKLFF.

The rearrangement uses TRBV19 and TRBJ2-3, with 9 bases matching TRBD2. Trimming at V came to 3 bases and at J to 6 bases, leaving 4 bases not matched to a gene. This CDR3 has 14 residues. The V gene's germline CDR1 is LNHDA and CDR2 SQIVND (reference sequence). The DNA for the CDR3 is TGTGCCAGTAGTATCGGCGGGAGGGCGGATACGCAGTATTTT. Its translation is CASSIGGRADTQYF.

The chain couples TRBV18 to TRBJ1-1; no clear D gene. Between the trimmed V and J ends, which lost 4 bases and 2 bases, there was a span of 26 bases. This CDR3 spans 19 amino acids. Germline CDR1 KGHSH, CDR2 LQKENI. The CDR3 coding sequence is TGTGCCAGCTCACGAAGACGAGGGTCTGACGTCCTAGGCAACACTGAAGCTTTCTTT. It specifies CASSRRRGSDVLGNTEAFF. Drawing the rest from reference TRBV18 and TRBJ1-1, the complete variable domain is NAGVMQNPRHLVRRRGQEARLRCSPMKGHSHVYWYRQLPEEGLKFMVYLQKENIIDESGMPKERFSAEFPKEGPSILRIQQVVRGDSAAYFCASSRRRGSDVLGNTEAFFGQGTRLTVV.

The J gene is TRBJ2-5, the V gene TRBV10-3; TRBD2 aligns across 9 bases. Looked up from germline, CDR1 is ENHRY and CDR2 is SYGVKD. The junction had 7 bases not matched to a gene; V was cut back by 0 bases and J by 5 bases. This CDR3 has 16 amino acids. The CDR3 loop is CAISESLAGVAETQYF. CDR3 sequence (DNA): TGTGCCATCAGTGAGTCGTTAGCGGGAGTGGCGGAGACCCAGTACTTC.

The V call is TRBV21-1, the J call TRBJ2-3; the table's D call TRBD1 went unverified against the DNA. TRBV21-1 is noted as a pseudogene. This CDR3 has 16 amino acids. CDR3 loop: CASSTGTGRWADTQYF. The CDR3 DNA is TGTGCCAGCAGCACTGGGACAGGGAGGTGGGCAGATACGCAGTATTTT.

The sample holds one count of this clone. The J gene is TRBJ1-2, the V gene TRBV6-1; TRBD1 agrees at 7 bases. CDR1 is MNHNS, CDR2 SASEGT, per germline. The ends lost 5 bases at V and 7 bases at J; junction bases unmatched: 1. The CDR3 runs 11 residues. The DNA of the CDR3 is TGTGCCAGCAGTTACAGGGGTGGCTACACCTTC. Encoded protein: CASSYRGGYTF.

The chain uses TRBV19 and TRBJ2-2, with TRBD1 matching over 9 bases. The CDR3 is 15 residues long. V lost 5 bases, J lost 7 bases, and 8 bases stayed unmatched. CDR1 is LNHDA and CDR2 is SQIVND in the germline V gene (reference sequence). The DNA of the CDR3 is TGTGCCAGTAGTCCCCTACAGGGGGCTATCGGGGAGCTGTTTTTT. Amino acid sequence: CASSPLQGAIGELFF.

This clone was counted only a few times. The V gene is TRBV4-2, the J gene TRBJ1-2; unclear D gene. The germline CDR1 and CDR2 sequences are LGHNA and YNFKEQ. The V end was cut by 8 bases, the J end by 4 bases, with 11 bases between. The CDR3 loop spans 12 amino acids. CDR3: CASASGSYGYTF. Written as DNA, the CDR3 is TGTGCCAGCGCAAGCGGCAGCTATGGCTACACCTTC.

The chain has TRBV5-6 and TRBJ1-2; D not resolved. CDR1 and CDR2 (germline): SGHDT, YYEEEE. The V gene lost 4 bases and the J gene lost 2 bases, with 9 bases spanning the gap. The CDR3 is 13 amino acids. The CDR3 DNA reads TGTGCCAGCAGCCCCGGGAGGAACTATGGCTACACCTTC. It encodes CASSPGRNYGYTF.

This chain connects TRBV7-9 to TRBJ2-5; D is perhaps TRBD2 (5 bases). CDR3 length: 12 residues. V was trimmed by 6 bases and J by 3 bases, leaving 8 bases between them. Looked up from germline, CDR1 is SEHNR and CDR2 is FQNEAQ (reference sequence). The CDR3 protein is CASRRGKETQYF. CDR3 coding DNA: TGTGCCAGCAGACGAGGGAAAGAGACCCAGTACTTC. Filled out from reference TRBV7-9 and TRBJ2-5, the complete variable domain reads DTGVSQNPRHKITKRGQNVTFRCDPISEHNRLYWYRQTLGQGPEFLTYFQNEAQLEKSRLLSDRFSAERPKGSFSTLEIQRTEQGDSAMYLCASRRGKETQYFGPGTRLLVL.

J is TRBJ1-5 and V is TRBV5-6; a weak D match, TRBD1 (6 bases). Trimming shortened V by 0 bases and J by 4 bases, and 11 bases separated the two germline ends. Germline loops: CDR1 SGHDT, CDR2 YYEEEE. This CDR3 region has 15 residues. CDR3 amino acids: CASSLGQVRNQPQHF. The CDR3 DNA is TGTGCCAGCAGCTTGGGACAGGTGAGAAATCAGCCCCAGCATTTT.

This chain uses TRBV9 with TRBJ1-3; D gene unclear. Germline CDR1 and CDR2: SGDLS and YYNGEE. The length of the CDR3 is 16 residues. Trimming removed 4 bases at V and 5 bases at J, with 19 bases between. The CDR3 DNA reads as TGTGCCAGCAGCCCCAGGTCGTGGTTATATAGAAACACCATATATTTT. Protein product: CASSPRSWLYRNTIYF.

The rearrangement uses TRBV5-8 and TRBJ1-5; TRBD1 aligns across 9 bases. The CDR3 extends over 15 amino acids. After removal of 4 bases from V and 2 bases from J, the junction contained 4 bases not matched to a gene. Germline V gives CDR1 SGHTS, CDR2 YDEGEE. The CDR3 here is CASSRDRVGNQPQHF. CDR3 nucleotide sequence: TGTGCCAGCAGCCGGGACAGGGTTGGCAATCAGCCCCAGCATTTT.

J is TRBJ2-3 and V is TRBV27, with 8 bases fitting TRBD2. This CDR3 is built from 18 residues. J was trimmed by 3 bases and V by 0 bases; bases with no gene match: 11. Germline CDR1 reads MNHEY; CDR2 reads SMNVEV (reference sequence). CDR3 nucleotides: TGTGCCAGCAGTTTATCTTTAAAAGCGGGAGTGGGGACAGATACGCAGTATTTT. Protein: CASSLSLKAGVGTDTQYF.

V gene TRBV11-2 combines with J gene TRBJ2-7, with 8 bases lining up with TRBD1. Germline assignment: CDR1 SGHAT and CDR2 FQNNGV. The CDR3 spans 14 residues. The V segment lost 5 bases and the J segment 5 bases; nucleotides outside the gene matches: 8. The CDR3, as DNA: TGTGCCAGCAGCCAGGACAGGGTGGGCCACGAGCAGTACTTC. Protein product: CASSQDRVGHEQYF.

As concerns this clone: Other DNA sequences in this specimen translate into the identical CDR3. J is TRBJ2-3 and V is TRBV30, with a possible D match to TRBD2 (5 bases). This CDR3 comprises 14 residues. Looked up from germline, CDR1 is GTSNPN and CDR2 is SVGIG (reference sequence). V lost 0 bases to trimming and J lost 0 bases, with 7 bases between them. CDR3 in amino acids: CAWSVRGSTDTQYF. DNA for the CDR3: TGTGCCTGGAGTGTTCGCGGGAGCACAGATACGCAGTATTTT.

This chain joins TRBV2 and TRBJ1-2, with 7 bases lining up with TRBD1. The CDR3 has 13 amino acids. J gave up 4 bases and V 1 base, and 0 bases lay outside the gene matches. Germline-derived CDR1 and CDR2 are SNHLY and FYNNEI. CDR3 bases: TGTGCCAGCAGTGAAGGACAGGGCTATGGCTACACCTTC. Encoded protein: CASSEGQGYGYTF. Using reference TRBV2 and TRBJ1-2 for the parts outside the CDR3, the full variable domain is EPEVTQTPSHQVTQMGQEVILRCVPISNHLYFYWYRQILGQKVEFLVSFYNNEISEKSEIFDDQFSVERPDGSNFTLKIRSTKLEDSAMYFCASSEGQGYGYTFGSGTRLTVV.

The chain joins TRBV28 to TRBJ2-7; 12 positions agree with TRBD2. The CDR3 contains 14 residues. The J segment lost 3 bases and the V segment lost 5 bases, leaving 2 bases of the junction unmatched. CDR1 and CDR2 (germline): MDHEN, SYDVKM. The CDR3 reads CASSLLAGGYEQYF. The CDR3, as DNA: TGTGCCAGCAGTCTACTAGCGGGAGGCTACGAGCAGTACTTC.

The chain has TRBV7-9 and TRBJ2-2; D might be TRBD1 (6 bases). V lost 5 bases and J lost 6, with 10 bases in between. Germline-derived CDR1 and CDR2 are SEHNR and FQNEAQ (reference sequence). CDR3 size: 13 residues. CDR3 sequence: CASSPQGAGELFF. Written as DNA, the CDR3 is TGTGCCAGCAGCCCACAGGGAGCCGGGGAGCTGTTTTTT. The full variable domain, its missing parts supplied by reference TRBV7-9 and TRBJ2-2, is DTGVSQNPRHKITKRGQNVTFRCDPISEHNRLYWYRQTLGQGPEFLTYFQNEAQLEKSRLLSDRFSAERPKGSFSTLEIQRTEQGDSAMYLCASSPQGAGELFFGEGSRLTVL.

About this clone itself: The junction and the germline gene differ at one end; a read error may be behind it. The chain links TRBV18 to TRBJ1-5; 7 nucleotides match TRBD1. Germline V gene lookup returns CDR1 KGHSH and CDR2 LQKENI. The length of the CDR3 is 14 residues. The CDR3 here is CASSSRQGNQPQHF. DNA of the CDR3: TGTGCCAGCTCATCCCGACAGGGCAACCAGCCCCAGCATTTT.